This TCR beta chain is from a study of blood T cell repertoires in COVID-19. The germline CDR1 and CDR2 sequences are LNHDA and SQIVND (reference sequence). CDR3 length equals 16 residues. V was pared by 6 bases and J by 5 bases, with 22 bases between. TCRdb's table, derived via immunoSEQ multiplex PCR, lists solely in-frame clones and lacks some. The sample holds over 150,000 clones, more than 65% seen once. This sequence was found in a man aged 35-49 years who had recovered from COVID-19. Sequenced sample: PBMCs or T cells enriched from blood (not recorded which). This chain connects TRBV19 to TRBJ1-1, with D maybe TRBD1 (6 bases). CDR3 DNA: TGTGCCAGTAGCATCATCAGGGGCGGGGGTTGGACTGAAGCTTTCTTT. Amino acid sequence: CASSIIRGGGWTEAFF.